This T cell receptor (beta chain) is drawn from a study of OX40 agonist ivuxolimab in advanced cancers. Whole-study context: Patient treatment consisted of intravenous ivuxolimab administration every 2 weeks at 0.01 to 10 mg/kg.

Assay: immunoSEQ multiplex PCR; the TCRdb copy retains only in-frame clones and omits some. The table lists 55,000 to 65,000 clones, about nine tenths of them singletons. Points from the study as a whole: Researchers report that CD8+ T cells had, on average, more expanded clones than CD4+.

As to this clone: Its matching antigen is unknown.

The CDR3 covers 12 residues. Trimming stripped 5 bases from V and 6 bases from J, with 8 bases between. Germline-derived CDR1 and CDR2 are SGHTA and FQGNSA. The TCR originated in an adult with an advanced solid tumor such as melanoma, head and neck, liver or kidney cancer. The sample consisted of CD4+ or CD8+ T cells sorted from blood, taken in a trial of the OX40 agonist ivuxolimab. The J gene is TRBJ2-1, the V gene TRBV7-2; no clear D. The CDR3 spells CASSPTVNEQFF. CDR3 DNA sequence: TGTGCCAGCAGCCCGACCGTCAATGAGCAGTTCTTC. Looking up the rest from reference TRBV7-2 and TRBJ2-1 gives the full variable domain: GAGVSQSPSNKVTEKGKDVELRCDPISGHTALYWYRQSLGQGLEFLIYFQGNSAPDKSGLPSDRFSAERTGGSVSTLTIQRTQQEDSAVYLCASSPTVNEQFFGPGTRLTVL.